This T cell receptor beta chain was identified during a study of cytomegalovirus exposure and HLA in healthy donors. Study-wide context: A later analysis reported the approximately 120 validation repertoires used the same platform as the approximately 660 first-cohort repertoires.

The CDR3 is 14 residues long. Germline-derived CDR1 and CDR2 are MNHEY and SVGAGI. The J segment lost 3 bases and the V segment lost 0 bases, leaving 0 bases of the junction unmatched. Study-level results: Later, an analysis found that TCR clusters from the first cohort tended to co-occur in the approximately 130 validation repertoires.

In the case of this clone: Its target is unknown.

Here immunoSEQ multiplex PCR was the method, and the copy in TCRdb shows in-frame clones only, minus some. Among roughly 56,000 clones listed, around 90% were seen once. The sample was PBMCs. The TCR originated in a man aged 18 to 35 in good health and CMV-seronegative. This rearrangement joins TRBV6-5 to TRBJ1-1; TRBD1 matches 8 bases. CDR3 sequence (DNA): TGTGCCAGCAGTTACTCGGACAGGGACACTGAAGCTTTCTTT. Translation gives CASSYSDRDTEAFF.